This T cell receptor (beta chain) was recovered during a study of shared clonotypes between healthy human individuals. TCRdb keeps only in-frame clones here, not all; method: immunoSEQ multiplex PCR. The table shows some 2,100,000 clones, with approximately 96% occurring only once. Sequencing was performed on naive CD4+ T cells sorted from blood. Subset meaning: CD45RA+ positively selected. This sequence was found in a man younger than 35 in good health.

The CDR3 DNA follows: TGTGCCAGCAGCACAGGGAGCATAACCTACGAGCAGTACTTC. It yields the protein CASSTGSITYEQYF. This chain uses TRBV6-1 with TRBJ2-7; tentative D call: TRBD1 (6 bases). The CDR3 is made up of 14 amino acids. The germline CDR1 and CDR2 sequences are MNHNS and SASEGT. The V end was cut by 6 bases, the J end by 2 bases, with 14 bases between.